This T cell receptor (beta chain) derives from a study of blood T cell repertoires in COVID-19 (TCRdb year 2020). General notes on the study: Collaborator samples came from the United States, Italy and Spain and covered acute and convalescent phases of COVID-19. The samples were drawn from two sources: the first 160 participants of the ongoing ImmuneRACE study, and 1,000 to 1,500 subjects contributed by 6 global collaborators. The repertoires were released in a freely available public database meant as a resource for research on the immune response to SARS-CoV-2. Where available, HLA class I and class II types were obtained from metadata supplied by the sample provider rather than from assay-based typing. Sample metadata almost always included a de-identified subject ID, COVID-19 status, age in years and sex. Deeply sampled blood TCRbeta repertoires from subjects exposed to, actively infected with, or recovered from COVID-19 were included in the dataset. The material from the prospective study consisted of cDNA or gDNA derived from T cells, B-cell-depleted T cells, or PBMCs.

The immunoSEQ Assay, a bias-controlled multiplex PCR, was used to amplify TCRbeta CDR3 regions from genomic DNA. Regarding the original processing steps: The number of nucleated cells in each sample was estimated from the amplification of reference gene primers within the assay. To quantify the absolute abundance of each unique TCRbeta CDR3 rearrangement, sequence reads were collapsed and filtered. For each sample, productive Simpson clonality was calculated as the square root of Simpson's diversity index across productive rearrangements. TCRdb took this table from immuneACCESS and kept in-frame rearrangements with V and J called. Such tables lack part of the clones; where checked against another copy, unresolved V genes explain under half of the gap, and the rest is unexplained. From that table come the V and J calls and clone size; the DNA was used to work out D and trimming. In this sample the table shows roughly 200,000 clones, 80% to 90% of which occur a single time. Approximately 6.2% of the sample is taken by the ten largest.

Broader findings and caveats from the paper: The quantity of clinical and demographic metadata differed by source and by participant and was supplied without curation.

A second Seattle source provided samples from volunteer blood donors who had recovered from COVID-19. The collaborating institutions used their own protocols to collect whole blood in K2EDTA tubes. For TCRbeta analysis, collaborators shipped samples as frozen whole blood, isolated PBMCs, or DNA extracted from either of those sample types. A note on this clone: The target of this receptor is not known. Base qualities are missing; no much larger clone stands one base away.

Via the germline V gene, CDR1 is SGHTA and CDR2 FQGNSA. The CDR3 spans 13 residues, from the cysteine through the phenylalanine. Only the CDR3 part of the read is kept: 39 bases, read in frame from the first base. The trim is 6 bases for V and 0 bases for J, with a gap of 9 bases between the germline ends. The sequence derives from a man in his sixties who had recovered from COVID-19. Recombination joined TRBV7-2 with TRBJ2-7; a tentative D match to TRBD2 spans 6 bases. The sequencing sample was made of peripheral blood. CDR3 region: CASRGGTSYEQYF. The DNA sequence follows: TGTGCCAGCAGGGGAGGCACCTCCTACGAGCAGTACTTC.